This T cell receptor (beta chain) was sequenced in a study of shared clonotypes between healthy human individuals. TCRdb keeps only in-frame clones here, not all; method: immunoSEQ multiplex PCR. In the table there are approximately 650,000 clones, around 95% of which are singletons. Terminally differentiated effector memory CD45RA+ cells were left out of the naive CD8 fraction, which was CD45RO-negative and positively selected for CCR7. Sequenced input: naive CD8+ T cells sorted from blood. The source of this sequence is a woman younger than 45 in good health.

In DNA, the CDR3 is TGCAGCGTTGCGGAGATTTACACGAACACTGAAGCTTTCTTT. As protein: CSVAEIYTNTEAFF. This chain connects TRBV29-1 to TRBJ1-1; D remains unclear. CDR1 SQVTM and CDR2 ANQGSEA come from the germline V gene. CDR3 size: 14 residues. Deletions cut 4 bases from V and 1 base from J, with 13 bases between.